This T cell receptor beta chain was identified in a study of CD8+CD57+ T cells in acquired aplastic anemia. The wider study: The DNA of sorted CD4+ and CD8+ cells averaged 3.2 ug. Sequencing produced an average of roughly 11 million reads per healthy donor for CD4+ cells.

TCR beta VDJ combinations and CDR3 sequences were profiled from genomic DNA. Using its own MiXCR run on the reads, TCRdb lists one record per CDR3 protein. Of around 180,000 distinct CDR3 sequences listed, around 60% were seen once; the top ten hold about 50%. In regard to this clonotype: Its antigen remains unknown.

The CDR3 consists of 17 residues. Trimming pared 4 bases from V and 0 bases from J, leaving 13 bases between. The germline V gene encodes CDR1 ENHRY and CDR2 SYGVKD. Notes on the study in general: A significant difference in CD8+ Simpson's diversity between patients and controls was not found. Overlap between patients and controls comprised some 31 CD8+ CDR3 sequences.

The gene calls are TRBV10-3 and TRBJ2-6; D unclear. The TCR sequence derives from a human donor in good health. The sequenced sample was sorted CD4+, CD8+, or CD8+CD57+ T cells (not recorded which) from PBMCs. The CDR3 DNA follows: TGTGCCATCAGTGGGGATGGAGTGAGCTCTGGGGCCAACGTCCTGACTTTC. Protein: CAISGDGVSSGANVLTF.